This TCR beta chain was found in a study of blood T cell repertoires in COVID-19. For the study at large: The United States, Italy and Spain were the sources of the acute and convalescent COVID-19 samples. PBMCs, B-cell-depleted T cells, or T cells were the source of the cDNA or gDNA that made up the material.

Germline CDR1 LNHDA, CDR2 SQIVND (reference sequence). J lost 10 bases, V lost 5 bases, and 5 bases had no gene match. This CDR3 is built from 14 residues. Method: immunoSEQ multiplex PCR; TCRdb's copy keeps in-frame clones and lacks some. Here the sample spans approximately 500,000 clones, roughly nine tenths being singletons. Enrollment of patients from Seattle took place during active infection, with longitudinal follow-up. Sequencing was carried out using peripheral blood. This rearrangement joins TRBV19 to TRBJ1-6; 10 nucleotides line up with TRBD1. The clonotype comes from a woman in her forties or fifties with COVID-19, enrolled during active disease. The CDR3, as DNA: TGTGCCAGTAGTCGGGGACAGGGGTCGTCACCCCTCCACTTT. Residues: CASSRGQGSSPLHF.